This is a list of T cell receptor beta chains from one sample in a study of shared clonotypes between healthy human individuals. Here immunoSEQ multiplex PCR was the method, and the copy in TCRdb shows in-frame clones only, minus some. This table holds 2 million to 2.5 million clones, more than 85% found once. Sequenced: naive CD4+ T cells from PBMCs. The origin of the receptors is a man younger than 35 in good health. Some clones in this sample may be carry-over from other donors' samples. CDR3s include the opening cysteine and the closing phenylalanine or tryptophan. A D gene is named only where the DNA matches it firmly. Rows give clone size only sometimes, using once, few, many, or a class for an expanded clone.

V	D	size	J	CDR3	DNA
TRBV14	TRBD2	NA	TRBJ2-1	CASSQEIGLAGDNEQFF	TGTGCCAGCAGCCAAGAGATAGGACTAGCGGGAGACAATGAGCAGTTCTTC
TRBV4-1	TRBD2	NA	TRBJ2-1	CASSQTPVGTSGRYEQFF	TGCGCCAGCAGCCAAACACCAGTTGGGACTAGCGGGAGGTATGAGCAGTTCTTC
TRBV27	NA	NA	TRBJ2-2	CASNSNTGELFF	TGTGCCAGCAACTCGAACACCGGGGAGCTGTTTTTT
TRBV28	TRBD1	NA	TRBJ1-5	CASSLGDRVPAPQHF	TGTGCCAGCAGTTTAGGGGACAGGGTGCCCGCGCCCCAGCATTTT
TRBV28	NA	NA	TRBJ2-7	CASRPGTDRYEQYF	TGTGCCAGCAGACCGGGTACCGATCGCTACGAGCAGTACTTC
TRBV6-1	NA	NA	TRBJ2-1	CASGRHEQFF	TGTGCCAGCGGGCGGCATGAGCAGTTCTTC
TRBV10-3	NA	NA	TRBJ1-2	CAISDINYGYTF	TGTGCCATCAGTGATATCAACTATGGCTACACCTTC
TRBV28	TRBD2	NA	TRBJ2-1	CASSSPGGSTYNEQFF	TGTGCCAGCAGTTCCCCTGGCGGGAGTACCTACAATGAGCAGTTCTTC
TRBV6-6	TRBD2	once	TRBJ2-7	CASRGGLAAYEQYF	TGTGCCAGCAGAGGGGGACTAGCGGCCTACGAGCAGTACTTC
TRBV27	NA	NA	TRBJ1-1	CASSLLPGNTEAFF	TGTGCCAGCAGTTTATTACCCGGGAACACTGAAGCTTTCTTT
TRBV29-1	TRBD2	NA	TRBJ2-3	CSVLAGAGTDTQYF	TGCAGTGTTTTAGCGGGAGCGGGCACAGATACGCAGTATTTT
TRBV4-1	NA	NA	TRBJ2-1	CASSQDTGLGLSSYNEQFF	TGCGCCAGCAGCCAAGATACGGGCCTGGGCTTGAGCTCCTACAATGAGCAGTTCTTC
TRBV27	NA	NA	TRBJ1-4	CATGPAGATNEKLFF	TGTGCCACGGGGCCGGCAGGGGCCACGAATGAAAAACTGTTTTTT
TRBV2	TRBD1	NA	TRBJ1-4	CASIPDRVGEKLFF	TGTGCCAGCATCCCGGACAGGGTTGGTGAAAAACTGTTTTTT
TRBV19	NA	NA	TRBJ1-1	CASSSEGSGGRTRDTEAFF	TGTGCCAGTAGTTCCGAAGGGAGCGGGGGTCGGACAAGGGACACTGAAGCTTTCTTT
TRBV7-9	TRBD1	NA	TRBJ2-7	CASSPQTGGSYEQYF	TGTGCCAGCAGCCCCCAGACAGGGGGCTCCTACGAGCAGTACTTC
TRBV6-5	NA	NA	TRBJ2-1	CASSYRPGRVDEQFF	TGTGCCAGCAGTTACCGGCCGGGTCGAGTGGATGAGCAGTTCTTC
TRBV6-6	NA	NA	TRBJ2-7	CASSYSDRSYEQYF	TGTGCCAGCAGTTACTCCGACAGGTCCTACGAGCAGTACTTC
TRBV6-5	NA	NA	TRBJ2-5	CASSYSRGQETQYF	TGTGCCAGCAGTTACTCGAGGGGACAAGAGACCCAGTACTTC
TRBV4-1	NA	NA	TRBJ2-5	CASSPNGLRETQYF	TGCGCCAGCAGTCCGAACGGCCTACGAGAGACCCAGTACTTC
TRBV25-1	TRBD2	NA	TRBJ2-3	CASSERSGRADTQYF	TGTGCCAGCAGTGAACGAAGCGGGAGGGCAGATACGCAGTATTTT
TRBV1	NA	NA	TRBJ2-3	CTSSQDLGRPDTQYF	TGCACCAGCAGCCAAGATCTAGGGAGACCAGATACGCAGTATTTT
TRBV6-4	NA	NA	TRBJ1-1	CASRLKGRGTANTEAFF	TGTGCCAGCAGGTTGAAGGGGAGGGGGACGGCGAACACTGAAGCTTTCTTT
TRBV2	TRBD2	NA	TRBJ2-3	CASSQVSSGAAATQYF	TGTGCCAGCAGCCAAGTTTCTAGCGGGGCCGCGGCTACGCAGTATTTT
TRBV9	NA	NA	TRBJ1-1	CASSVDWGTEAFF	TGTGCCAGCAGCGTAGACTGGGGGACTGAAGCTTTCTTT